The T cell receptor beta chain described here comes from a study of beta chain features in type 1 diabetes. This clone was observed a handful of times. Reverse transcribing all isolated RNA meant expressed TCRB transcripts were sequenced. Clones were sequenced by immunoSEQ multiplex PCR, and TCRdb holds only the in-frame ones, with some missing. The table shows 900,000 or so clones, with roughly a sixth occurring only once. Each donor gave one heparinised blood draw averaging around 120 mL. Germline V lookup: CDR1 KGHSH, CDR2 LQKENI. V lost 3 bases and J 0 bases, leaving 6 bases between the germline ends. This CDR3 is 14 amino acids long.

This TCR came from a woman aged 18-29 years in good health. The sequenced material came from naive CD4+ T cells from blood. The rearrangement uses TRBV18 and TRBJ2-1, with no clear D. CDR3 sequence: CASSPYSSYNEQFF. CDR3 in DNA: TGTGCCAGCTCACCGTACAGCTCCTACAATGAGCAGTTCTTC.